Listed below are T cell receptor beta chains from one sample, sequenced in a study of cytomegalovirus exposure and HLA in healthy donors. Produced via immunoSEQ multiplex PCR; TCRdb's table is partial and in-frame only. Of about 99,000 clones in the sample, 60% to 85% are singletons; the top ten hold over 4.5%. The sample comprised PBMCs. These receptors were taken from a woman in her late teens or twenties in good health and CMV-seropositive. Both conserved end residues are part of each CDR3. D genes are given only for firm matches. Only some rows state a clone size, as once, few, many or a class for expanded clones.

d_gene,v_gene,abundance,j_gene,CDR3aa,CDR3nt
-,TRBV6-5,few,TRBJ2-7,CASSYGGTNYEQYF,TGTGCCAGCAGTTACGGCGGGACGAACTACGAGCAGTACTTC
-,TRBV27,-,TRBJ1-1,CASSFLREHTEAFF,TGTGCCAGCAGCTTTCTCCGGGAACACACTGAAGCTTTCTTT
-,TRBV6-1,-,TRBJ1-5,CASSAGYGNQPQHF,TGTGCCAGCAGTGCGGGGTATGGCAATCAGCCCCAGCATTTT
-,TRBV5-1,-,TRBJ2-3,CASQPGQNTDTQYF,TGCGCCAGTCAACCGGGACAAAACACAGATACGCAGTATTTT
-,TRBV7-6,-,TRBJ2-7,CASSNTGPGEQYF,TGTGCCAGCAGCAATACAGGTCCAGGCGAGCAGTACTTC
-,TRBV28,once,TRBJ2-5,CASSANWFGAQQETQYF,TGTGCCAGCAGTGCTAACTGGTTTGGGGCACAACAAGAGACCCAGTACTTC
-,TRBV5-6,-,TRBJ1-1,CASSSTEGTEAFF,TGTGCCAGCAGCTCGACTGAGGGCACTGAAGCTTTCTTT
-,TRBV28,-,TRBJ2-1,CASSSPRRDQYNEQFF,TGTGCCAGCAGTTCCCCTAGGCGGGACCAATACAATGAGCAGTTCTTC
TRBD2,TRBV5-1,once,TRBJ2-1,CASSWGLASGRATSYNEQFF,TGCGCCAGCAGCTGGGGGCTGGCTAGCGGGCGCGCCACTTCCTACAATGAGCAGTTCTTC
TRBD2,TRBV6-5,once,TRBJ2-3,CASSSLLAGGRDTQYF,TGTGCCAGCAGTTCCCTGCTAGCGGGAGGACGAGATACGCAGTATTTT
-,TRBV7-6,-,TRBJ2-2,CASSLAFSGELFF,TGTGCCAGCAGCTTAGCGTTCTCCGGGGAGCTGTTTTTT
-,TRBV9,-,TRBJ1-3,CASSLGDGAVFGNTIYF,TGTGCCAGCAGCCTAGGCGATGGGGCGGTTTTTGGAAACACCATATATTTT
TRBD1,TRBV29-1,-,TRBJ1-1,CSAELDREIPEAFF,TGCAGCGCAGAATTGGACAGGGAGATTCCTGAAGCTTTCTTT
TRBD1,TRBV5-6,few,TRBJ2-7,CASSRDRGLYEQYF,TGTGCCAGCAGCCGGGACAGGGGCCTCTACGAGCAGTACTTC
TRBD2,TRBV10-3,-,TRBJ2-2,CAISEGLAGSGTGELFF,TGTGCCATCAGTGAGGGACTAGCGGGAAGCGGGACCGGGGAGCTGTTTTTT
TRBD1,TRBV14,-,TRBJ1-4,CASSQRQGANEKLFF,TGTGCCAGCAGCCAGAGACAGGGGGCTAATGAAAAACTGTTTTTT
-,TRBV10-3,-,TRBJ2-2,CAISGGLGGELFF,TGTGCCATCAGTGGAGGTTTGGGCGGGGAGCTGTTTTTT